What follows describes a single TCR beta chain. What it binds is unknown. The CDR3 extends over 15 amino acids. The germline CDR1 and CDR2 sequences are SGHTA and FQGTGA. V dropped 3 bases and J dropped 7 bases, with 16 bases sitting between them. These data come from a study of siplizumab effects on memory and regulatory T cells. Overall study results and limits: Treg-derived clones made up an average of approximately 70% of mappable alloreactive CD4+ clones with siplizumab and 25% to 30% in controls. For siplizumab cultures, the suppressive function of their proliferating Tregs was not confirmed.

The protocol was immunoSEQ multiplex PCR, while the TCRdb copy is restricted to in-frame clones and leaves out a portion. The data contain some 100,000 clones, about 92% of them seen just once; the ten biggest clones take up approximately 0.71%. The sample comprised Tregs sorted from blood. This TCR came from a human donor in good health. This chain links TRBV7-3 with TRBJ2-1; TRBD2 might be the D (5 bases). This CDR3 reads CASSLGGEPANEQFF. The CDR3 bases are TGTGCCAGCAGCTTGGGTGGGGAGCCGGCAAATGAGCAGTTCTTC. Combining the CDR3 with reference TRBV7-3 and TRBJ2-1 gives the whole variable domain GAGVSQTPSNKVTEKGKYVELRCDPISGHTALYWYRQSLGQGPEFLIYFQGTGAADDSGLPNDRFFAVRPEGSVSTLKIQRTERGDSAVYLCASSLGGEPANEQFFGPGTRLTVL.